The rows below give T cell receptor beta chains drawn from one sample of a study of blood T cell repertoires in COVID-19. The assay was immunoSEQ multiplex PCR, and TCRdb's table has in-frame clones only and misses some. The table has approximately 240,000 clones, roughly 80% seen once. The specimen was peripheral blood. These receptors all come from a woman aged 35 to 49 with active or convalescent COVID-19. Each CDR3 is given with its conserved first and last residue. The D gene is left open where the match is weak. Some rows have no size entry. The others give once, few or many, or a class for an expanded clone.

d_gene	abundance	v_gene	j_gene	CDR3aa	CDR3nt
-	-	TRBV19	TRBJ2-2	CASSIVRGPGVNTGELFF	TGTGCCAGTAGTATAGTTCGAGGGCCAGGGGTCAACACCGGGGAGCTGTTTTTT
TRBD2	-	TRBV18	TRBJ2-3	CASSPGTSGLHTQYF	TGTGCCAGCTCACCGGGGACTAGCGGATTGCATACGCAGTATTTT
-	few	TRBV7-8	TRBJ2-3	CASSPVGDYTDTQYF	TGTGCCAGCAGCCCAGTCGGGGATTACACAGATACGCAGTATTTT
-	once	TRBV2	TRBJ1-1	CASSEAGEVMTEAFF	TGTGCCAGCAGTGAAGCAGGGGAGGTTATGACTGAAGCTTTCTTT
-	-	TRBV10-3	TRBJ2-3	CAIGVEEAGSTDTQYF	TGTGCCATCGGGGTCGAAGAGGCAGGGAGCACAGATACGCAGTATTTT
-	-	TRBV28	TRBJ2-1	CASSLNRVDYNEQFF	TGTGCCAGCAGTTTAAACAGGGTGGACTACAATGAGCAGTTCTTC
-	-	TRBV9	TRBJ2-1	CASSTRDLYNEQFF	TGTGCCAGCAGTACCCGGGATCTCTACAATGAGCAGTTCTTC
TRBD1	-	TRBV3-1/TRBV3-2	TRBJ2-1	CASSRYRGDEQFF	TGTGCCAGCAGCCGATACAGGGGTGATGAGCAGTTCTTC
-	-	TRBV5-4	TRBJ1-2	CASSLDQAKGYTF	TGTGCCAGCAGCCTAGACCAAGCCAAAGGCTACACCTTC
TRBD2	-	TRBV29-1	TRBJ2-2	CSAEGLAGRTGELFF	TGCAGCGCTGAGGGACTAGCGGGGCGCACCGGGGAGCTGTTTTTT
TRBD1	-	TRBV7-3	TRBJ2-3	CASSLGQGAPDTQYF	TGTGCCAGCAGCCTCGGACAGGGGGCTCCAGATACGCAGTATTTT
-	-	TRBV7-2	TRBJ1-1	CASSLASGFTEAFF	TGTGCCAGCAGCTTAGCTTCAGGGTTCACTGAAGCTTTCTTT
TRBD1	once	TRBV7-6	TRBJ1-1	CASLTTGGSSKAFF	TGTGCCAGCCTAACGACAGGGGGCTCGAGCAAAGCTTTCTTT
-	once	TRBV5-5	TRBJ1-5	CASSLEVALGQPQHF	TGTGCCAGCAGCTTGGAAGTGGCGTTGGGCCAGCCCCAGCATTTT
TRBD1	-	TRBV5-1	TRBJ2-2	CASTHTGQANTGELFF	TGCGCCAGCACGCACACAGGACAGGCGAACACCGGGGAGCTGTTTTTT
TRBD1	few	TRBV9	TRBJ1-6	CASSARDRGSPLHF	TGTGCCAGCAGCGCCCGGGACAGGGGTTCACCCCTCCACTTT
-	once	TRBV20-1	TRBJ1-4	CSASIQGGNEKLFF	TGCAGTGCTAGTATCCAGGGAGGGAATGAAAAACTGTTTTTT
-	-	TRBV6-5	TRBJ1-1	CASINRQAHTEAFF	TGTGCCAGCATCAACAGACAGGCCCACACTGAAGCTTTCTTT
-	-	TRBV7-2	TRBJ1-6	CASSSRDWDSPLHF	TGTGCCAGCAGCTCTAGGGACTGGGATTCACCCCTCCACTTT
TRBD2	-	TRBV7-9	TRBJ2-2	CASSRYERGVSSNTGELFF	TGTGCCAGCAGCCGGTACGAGCGGGGGGTTTCCTCGAACACCGGGGAGCTGTTTTTT
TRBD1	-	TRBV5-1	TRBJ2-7	CASSPDGQGDLHEQYF	TGCGCCAGCAGCCCGGACGGACAGGGCGATCTCCACGAGCAGTACTTC
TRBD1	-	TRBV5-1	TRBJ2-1	CASSLRTGPYNEQFF	TGCGCCAGCAGCCTCCGGACAGGCCCTTACAATGAGCAGTTCTTC
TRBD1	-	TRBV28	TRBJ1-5	CASSIPGQGVGQPQHF	TGTGCCAGCAGTATACCGGGACAGGGAGTCGGTCAGCCCCAGCATTTT
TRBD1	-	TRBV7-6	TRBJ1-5	CASSLGTGFNNQPQHF	TGTGCCAGCAGCTTAGGGACAGGGTTTAACAATCAGCCCCAGCATTTT
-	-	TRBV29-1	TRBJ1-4	CSATIQEKLFF	TGCAGCGCTACAATACAGGAAAAACTGTTTTTT
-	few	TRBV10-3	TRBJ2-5	CAISELGGETQYF	TGTGCCATCAGTGAGCTGGGAGGCGAGACCCAGTACTTC
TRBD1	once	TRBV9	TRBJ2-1	CASSASGQGHDNEQFF	TGTGCCAGCAGCGCCTCGGGACAGGGGCACGACAATGAGCAGTTCTTC
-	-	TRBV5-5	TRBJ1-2	CASSFGGSGYTF	TGTGCCAGCAGCTTCGGAGGCTCTGGCTACACCTTC
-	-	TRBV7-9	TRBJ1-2	CASSLGQGPNYGYTF	TGTGCCAGCAGCTTAGGCCAGGGCCCCAACTATGGCTACACCTTC
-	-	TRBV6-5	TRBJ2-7	CASSTGISYEQYF	TGTGCCAGCAGCACCGGGATCTCCTACGAGCAGTACTTC
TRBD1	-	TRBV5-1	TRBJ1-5	CASSQDRGGNQPQHF	TGCGCCAGCAGCCAGGACAGGGGTGGCAATCAGCCCCAGCATTTT
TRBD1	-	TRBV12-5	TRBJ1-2	CASAGGGANYGYTF	TGTGCTAGTGCCGGAGGGGGCGCCAACTATGGCTACACCTTC
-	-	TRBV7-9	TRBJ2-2	CASSSPSFTGELFF	TGTGCCAGCAGTTCCCCTAGTTTCACCGGGGAGCTGTTTTTT
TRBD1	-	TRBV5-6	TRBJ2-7	CASSFGTGSYEQYF	TGTGCCAGCAGCTTTGGGACAGGGTCTTACGAGCAGTACTTC
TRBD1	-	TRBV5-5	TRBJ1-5	CASSLSQGARDQPQHF	TGTGCCAGCAGCTTGTCACAGGGGGCGAGGGATCAGCCCCAGCATTTT
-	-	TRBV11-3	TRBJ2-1	CASSLGGWRVQPYNEQFF	TGTGCCAGCAGCTTAGGCGGTTGGAGGGTGCAGCCCTACAATGAGCAGTTCTTC
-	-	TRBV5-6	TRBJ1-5	CASSLQLGSSNQPQHF	TGTGCCAGCAGCTTACAATTGGGGAGCAGCAATCAGCCCCAGCATTTT
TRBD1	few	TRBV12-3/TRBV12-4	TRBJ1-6	CASSYNRGPLHF	TGTGCCAGCAGTTACAACAGGGGACCCCTCCACTTT
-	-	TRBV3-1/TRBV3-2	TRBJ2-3	CASSQGQGYTDTQYF	TGTGCCAGCAGCCAAGGTCAGGGGTACACAGATACGCAGTATTTT
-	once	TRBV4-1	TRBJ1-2	CASSQDTGSYGYTF	TGCGCCAGCAGCCAAGATACAGGGAGCTATGGCTACACCTTC
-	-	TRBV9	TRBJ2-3	CASSGGATDTQYF	TGTGCCAGCAGCGGCGGGGCCACAGATACGCAGTATTTT
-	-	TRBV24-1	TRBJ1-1	CATSDFGTEAFF	TGTGCCACCAGTGATTTCGGTACTGAAGCTTTCTTT
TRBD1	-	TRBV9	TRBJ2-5	CASSVGPQTGVRETQYF	TGTGCCAGCAGCGTAGGGCCCCAGACAGGGGTGCGAGAGACCCAGTACTTC
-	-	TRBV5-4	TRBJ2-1	CASSLRGGRVYNEQFF	TGTGCCAGCAGCTTGAGGGGGGGTAGGGTCTACAATGAGCAGTTCTTC
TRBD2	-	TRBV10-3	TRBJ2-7	CAISGPRDSGGAGEQYF	TGTGCCATCAGTGGGCCCCGGGATAGCGGGGGGGCGGGTGAGCAGTACTTC
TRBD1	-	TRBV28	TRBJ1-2	CASTLPAGGGYTF	TGTGCCAGCACCCTCCCGGCAGGGGGTGGCTACACCTTC
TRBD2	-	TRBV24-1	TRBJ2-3	CATSDPSGGSTDTQYF	TGTGCCACCAGTGATCCGAGCGGGGGGAGCACAGATACGCAGTATTTT
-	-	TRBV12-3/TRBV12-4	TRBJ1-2	CASSFSGNYGYTF	TGTGCCAGCAGCTTTTCCGGTAACTATGGCTACACCTTC
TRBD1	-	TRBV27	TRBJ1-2	CASSTQTGGYGYTF	TGTGCCAGCAGTACTCAGACAGGGGGGTATGGCTACACCTTC
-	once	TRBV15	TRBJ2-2	CATSRDRGSGELFF	TGTGCCACCAGCAGAGATAGGGGGTCCGGGGAGCTGTTTTTT
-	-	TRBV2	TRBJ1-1	CASSTNRNTEAFF	TGTGCCAGCAGTACAAACCGGAACACTGAAGCTTTCTTT
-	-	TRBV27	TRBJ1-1	CASNGRMNTEAFF	TGTGCCAGCAACGGCAGGATGAACACTGAAGCTTTCTTT
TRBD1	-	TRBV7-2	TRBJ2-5	CASSLTGTVRETQYF	TGTGCCAGCAGCCTCACCGGGACAGTGAGAGAGACCCAGTACTTC
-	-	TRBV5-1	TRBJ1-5	CASSLSGNQPQHF	TGCGCCAGCAGCTTGAGCGGCAATCAGCCCCAGCATTTT
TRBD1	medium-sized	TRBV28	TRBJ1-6	CASRHRGQSSPLHF	TGTGCCAGCAGACACAGGGGGCAGAGTTCACCCCTCCACTTT
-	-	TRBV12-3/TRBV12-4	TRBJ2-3	CASTQAVSTQYF	TGTGCCAGCACCCAAGCGGTCTCCACGCAGTATTTT